The source of this T cell receptor (beta chain) is a study of T cell responses to AZD1222 COVID-19 vaccine. Here immunoSEQ multiplex PCR was the method, and the copy in TCRdb shows in-frame clones only, minus some. The sample records fewer than 250,000 clones, around 94% being singletons. Regarding this clone: Its antigen is undetermined.

Study findings and constraints: Donors skewed white British and female; clonal diversity was possibly underestimated.

CDR1 and CDR2 (germline): LNHDA, SQIVND (reference sequence). The CDR3 length is 13 residues. V was pared by 6 bases and J by 4 bases, with 4 bases of the junction left unmatched. This specimen consisted of peripheral blood, obtained on day 0 of AZD1222 vaccination. This clonotype was obtained from an adult in good health. V and J are TRBV19 and TRBJ1-1; 8 bases match TRBD1. In DNA form, the CDR3 reads TGTGCCAGTAGGGACAGGGCCGGCACTGAAGCTTTCTTT. Amino acid sequence: CASRDRAGTEAFF.